Shown below are 21 T cell receptor beta chains from a single sample sequenced in a study of technical replicates of blood from a few donors. This table comes from immunoSEQ multiplex PCR, and its TCRdb copy is limited to in-frame clones, with some not included. The table includes around 80,000 clones, about 98% detected once. The specimen sequenced was T cells isolated from PBMCs. These receptors came from a human donor in good health.

This sequence joins TRBV6-5 and TRBJ2-5, with a weak D call TRBD2 (5 bases). The CDR3 contains 14 residues. Germline V gene lookup returns CDR1 MNHEY and CDR2 SVGAGI. V lost 2 bases to trimming and J lost 3 bases, with 10 bases between them. The DNA of the CDR3 is TGTGCCAGCAGTTACGTAATCGGGGAAGAGACCCAGTACTTC. Its protein product is CASSYVIGEETQYF.

This clone has just one count. The rearrangement joins TRBV29-1 to TRBJ1-3; D is unclear. This CDR3 is 12 amino acids long. V lost 8 bases, J lost 8 bases, and 16 bases lay in between. Germline loops: CDR1 SQVTM, CDR2 ANQGSEA. The CDR3 DNA reads TGCAGCTTCCTAGACCTCCGGGACACCATATATTTT. Translating gives CSFLDLRDTIYF.

The chain couples TRBV6-1 to TRBJ2-7; 7 positions match TRBD1. The trim removed 6 bases at V and 1 base at J, leaving 6 bases unmatched. This CDR3 spans 14 amino acids. Germline assignment: CDR1 MNHNS and CDR2 SASEGT. This CDR3 reads CASRKGQLSYEQYF. Written as DNA, the CDR3 is TGTGCCAGCAGGAAGGGACAGCTTTCCTACGAGCAGTACTTC.

The chain has TRBV13 and TRBJ2-7; 9 positions agree with TRBD1. V gave up 4 bases and J gave up 0 bases; unmatched junction bases: 7. CDR3 length: 16 residues. In germline, CDR1 is PRHDT, CDR2 FYEKMQ (reference sequence). CDR3 amino acids: CASSSRTGAGSYEQYF. CDR3 coding DNA: TGTGCCAGCAGCTCACGGACAGGGGCGGGCTCCTACGAGCAGTACTTC.

V and J are TRBV5-1 and TRBJ2-2; 13 bases agree with TRBD2. The V and J ends lost 4 bases and 6 bases, in that order; junction bases with no gene match: 9. Germline V gene lookup returns CDR1 SGHRS and CDR2 YFSETQ. The CDR3 is 17 residues long. This CDR3 is CASSIPGLAGRAGELFF. CDR3 sequence (DNA): TGCGCCAGCAGCATCCCGGGACTAGCGGGGCGGGCCGGGGAGCTGTTTTTT.

V and J are TRBV14 and TRBJ2-7, with 10 nucleotides matching TRBD2. Germline V gene lookup returns CDR1 SGHDN and CDR2 FVKESK. The J segment lost 2 bases and the V segment lost 4 bases, leaving 8 bases of the junction unmatched. There are 16 residues in the CDR3. The CDR3: CASSLLSGGPTYEQYF. As DNA, the CDR3 is TGTGCCAGCAGCCTTCTTAGCGGGGGGCCGACCTACGAGCAGTACTTC.

The rearrangement uses TRBV12-5 and TRBJ2-1, with 13 bases aligning to TRBD2. The CDR3 has 17 amino acids. Germline loops: CDR1 LGHNT, CDR2 FRNRAP. V trimming: 5 bases; J trimming: 2 bases; junction bases outside the gene matches: 6. The chain's CDR3 is CASGPLGTSGTYNEQFF. The DNA for the CDR3 is TGTGCTAGTGGTCCACTCGGGACTAGCGGGACCTACAATGAGCAGTTCTTC.

V is TRBV19 and J is TRBJ2-7; the match to TRBD1 covers 8 bases. This CDR3 comprises 13 residues. The germline V gene has CDR1 LNHDA and CDR2 SQIVND (reference sequence). V shed 7 bases, J shed 2 bases, and the junction held 4 bases outside the gene matches. CDR3 region: CASKGQGPYEQYF. The CDR3 nucleotides are TGTGCCAGTAAAGGACAGGGTCCCTACGAGCAGTACTTC.

The chain joins TRBV27 to TRBJ2-3, with 7 bases lining up with TRBD1. This CDR3 is built from 17 residues. J was trimmed by 6 bases and V by 2 bases; bases with no gene match: 14. Germline-derived CDR1 and CDR2 are MNHEY and SMNVEV (reference sequence). CDR3 DNA: TGTGCCAGCAGTTTAGCCACAGGGGTCAGTCATTTGGATACGCAGTATTTT. Translating it yields CASSLATGVSHLDTQYF.

The J gene is TRBJ1-5, the V gene TRBV27, with TRBD1 matching over 7 bases. Germline CDR1 MNHEY, CDR2 SMNVEV (reference sequence). This CDR3 comprises 16 residues. J was trimmed by 0 bases and V by 2 bases; bases with no gene match: 4. The CDR3 reads CASSLQGQYSNQPQHF. The CDR3 region has the DNA TGTGCCAGCAGTTTACAGGGACAGTATAGCAATCAGCCCCAGCATTTT.

The chain carries TRBV6-5 and TRBJ1-1, with no clear D. Germline V CDR1 and CDR2: MNHEY, SVGAGI. V lost 0 bases to trimming and J lost 2 bases, with 4 bases between them. This CDR3 has 13 residues. The CDR3 sequence: CASSYSINTEAFF. CDR3 nucleotides: TGTGCCAGCAGTTACTCCATTAACACTGAAGCTTTCTTT.

The V and J genes are TRBV9 and TRBJ2-5, with 7 bases aligning to TRBD2. This CDR3 comprises 14 residues. The ends lost 3 bases at V and 3 bases at J; junction bases unmatched: 5. CDR1 SGDLS and CDR2 YYNGEE come from the germline V gene. In DNA, the CDR3 is TGTGCCAGCAGCGGGAGCGGGGCCAAAGAGACCCAGTACTTC. Translating gives CASSGSGAKETQYF.

The genes are TRBV7-8 and TRBJ2-1; 11 bases are a match to TRBD2. This CDR3 region has 18 residues. Germline values: CDR1 SGHVS, CDR2 FQNEAQ. V lost 6 bases, J lost 0 bases, and 10 bases stayed unmatched. DNA for the CDR3: TGTGCCAGCAGTACGGGACTAGCGGCCCAAAGCTCCTACAATGAGCAGTTCTTC. Its translation: CASSTGLAAQSSYNEQFF.

The genes are TRBV28 and TRBJ1-6, with D possibly TRBD1 on 5 matching bases. Germline CDR1 reads MDHEN; CDR2 reads SYDVKM. This CDR3 has 11 amino acids. The V end lost 3 bases, the J end lost 17 bases, and 11 bases lay between the germline ends. Here the CDR3 reads CASSFTGLFHF. CDR3 nucleotides: TGTGCCAGCAGTTTCACAGGTCTTTTCCACTTT. The variable domain in full, with the rest retrieved from reference TRBV28 and TRBJ1-6, is DVKVTQSSRYLVKRTGEKVFLECVQDMDHENMFWYRQDPGLGLRLIYFSYDVKMKEKGDIPEGYSVSREKKERFSLILESASTNQTSMYLCASSFTGLFHFGNGTRLTVT.

The rearrangement links TRBV2 to TRBJ1-5; D remains unclear. Deletions cut 9 bases from V and 5 bases from J, with 14 bases between. The CDR3 has 13 amino acids. The V gene's germline CDR1 is SNHLY and CDR2 FYNNEI. CDR3 residues: CASGTFTDQPQHF. The CDR3 DNA follows: TGTGCCAGTGGAACTTTCACAGATCAGCCCCAGCATTTT.

The chain carries TRBV7-9 and TRBJ2-5, with TRBD1 matching over 8 bases. Per the germline V gene, CDR1 is SEHNR and CDR2 is FQNEAQ (reference sequence). The CDR3 loop spans 14 amino acids. Unmatched junction bases numbered 3, after V lost 4 bases and J lost 2 bases. Written as DNA, the CDR3 is TGTGCCAGCAGCTCGGACAGGGCTCAAGAGACCCAGTACTTC. It is translated as CASSSDRAQETQYF.

The J gene is TRBJ2-1, the V gene TRBV5-1; D not resolved. The V end was cut by 3 bases, the J end by 9 bases, with 13 bases between. Germline V gene sequence: CDR1 SGHRS, CDR2 YFSETQ. The CDR3 spans 13 residues. CDR3 coding DNA: TGCGCCAGCAGCTCGGATCTAGTGGGTGAGCAGTTCTTC. Protein: CASSSDLVGEQFF.

The chain is built from TRBV11-2 and TRBJ1-2, with a tentative D call TRBD1 (5 bases). Germline CDR1 reads SGHAT; CDR2 reads FQNNGV. The CDR3 is made up of 12 amino acids. The ends were cut back, 7 bases at V and 7 bases at J, with 13 bases in the middle. The CDR3 DNA reads as TGTGCCAGCAACGGCAGGGAAGCTGGCTACACCTTC. It is translated as CASNGREAGYTF.

The DNA for the CDR3 is TGTGCCAGCAGTTTAGTCACTAGCGGGAATTCCTACGAGCAGTACTTC. Protein sequence: CASSLVTSGNSYEQYF. V gene TRBV28 combines with J gene TRBJ2-7, with 10 bases lining up with TRBD2. The CDR3 totals 16 residues. In germline, CDR1 is MDHEN, CDR2 SYDVKM. V was clipped by 2 bases and J by 1 base; unmatched bases: 5.

This clone was seen once. This sequence joins TRBV4-1 and TRBJ1-1; no definite D call. V shed 1 base and J shed 5 bases, with 14 bases lying between them. The CDR3 extends over 15 amino acids. Germline V gene sequence: CDR1 MGHRA, CDR2 YSYEKL. CDR3 in amino acids: CASSQVFRGKTEAFF. The CDR3 coding sequence is TGCGCCAGCAGCCAAGTTTTCCGAGGCAAAACTGAAGCTTTCTTT.

The J gene is TRBJ1-4, the V gene TRBV6-6; perhaps TRBD1 as D (6 bases). The V and J ends lost 4 bases and 3 bases respectively, with 12 bases between them. Germline V gene data show CDR1 as MNHNY and CDR2 as SVGAGI (reference sequence). The CDR3 contains 15 residues. CDR3 nucleotides: TGTGCCAGCAGTTTATGGGACAATTCTAATGAAAAACTGTTTTTT. Its protein product is CASSLWDNSNEKLFF.